Each of the 17 T cell receptor beta chains below was sequenced from the same sample in a study of patients and donors after allogeneic stem cell transplantation. TCRdb re-derived calls from the RT-PCR reads in MiXCR, one entry per CDR3 protein. The profile shows about 87,000 distinct CDR3 sequences, less than 5% of them singletons. Material for sequencing was blood, either unsorted or a sorted T cell fraction (not recorded which). These receptors all stem from a human donor who was either an allogeneic HSCT recipient or a stem cell or donor lymphocyte infusion donor (not recorded which). It is not recorded whose cells these are; they may come from a transplant donor.

This clonotype was counted between two and nine times. The chain links TRBV19 to TRBJ2-7; D perhaps matches TRBD2 (6 bases). The CDR3 totals 18 residues. Per the germline V gene, CDR1 is LNHDA and CDR2 is SQIVND (reference sequence). The V and J ends lost 1 base and 0 bases respectively, with 19 bases between them. CDR3 in DNA: TGTGCCAGTAGTATAGGGTGGAGGGGTAAGTCTAGCTCCTACGAGCAGTACTTC. Translated: CASSIGWRGKSSSYEQYF.

This clonotype was seen repeatedly, ten times or more. The gene calls are TRBV20-1 and TRBJ1-3; D ambiguous. Per germline, CDR1 DFQATT and CDR2 SNEGSKA (reference sequence). The CDR3 spans 13 residues. Trimming left V 6 bases short and J 1 base short, with 10 bases between. The CDR3 region has the DNA TGCAGTGCCTATGACACGTCTGGAAACACCATATATTTT. Its protein product is CSAYDTSGNTIYF.

This clonotype occurred a few times. This chain uses TRBV5-6 with TRBJ2-1, with 7 bases identical to TRBD2. In germline, CDR1 is SGHDT, CDR2 YYEEEE. The CDR3 contains 19 residues. The V gene end was trimmed by 4 bases and the J gene end by 4 bases; junction bases not matched to a gene: 20. In nucleotides, the CDR3 is TGTGCCAGCAGCCCGCGGGGACGCCGGTTTAGGGAGGGATACAATGAGCAGTTCTTC. This sequence encodes CASSPRGRRFREGYNEQFF.

In this sample, this clonotype turned up many times. The CDR3 coding sequence is TGTGCCAGCAGTCCAGGACTAGCGCACAATGAGCAGTTCTTC. It yields the protein CASSPGLAHNEQFF. V gene TRBV27 combines with J gene TRBJ2-1, with 9 bases aligning to TRBD2. This CDR3 is built from 14 residues. Germline CDR1 and CDR2: MNHEY and SMNVEV (reference sequence). With 5 bases clipped from V and 5 bases from J, the junction kept 4 bases outside the gene matches.

On this clonotype itself: It may be a read error: a sequence one base away is much more abundant. The J gene is TRBJ2-3, the V gene TRBV7-9; 7 bases agree with TRBD1. Germline V CDR1 and CDR2: SEHNR, FQNEAQ (reference sequence). The V gene end was trimmed by 5 bases and the J gene end by 4 bases; junction bases not matched to a gene: 9. There are 15 residues in the CDR3. DNA of the CDR3: TGTGCCAGCAGCAATACCGGGACAGCTGCAGATACGCAGTATTTT. Translation gives CASSNTGTAADTQYF.

This clonotype showed up many times. The V call is TRBV11-2, the J call TRBJ2-3; tentative D call: TRBD2 (7 bases). Trimming removed 2 bases from V and 0 bases from J, with 12 bases in between. The germline gives CDR1 SGHAT, CDR2 FQNNGV. The CDR3 loop spans 16 amino acids. CDR3 residues: CASSLRGGFSTDTQYF. CDR3 DNA sequence: TGTGCCAGCAGCTTACGCGGGGGCTTTAGCACAGATACGCAGTATTTT.

This clonotype was counted ten times or more. This chain connects TRBV11-3 to TRBJ2-2; 8 bases align to TRBD1. The ends lost 8 bases at V and 4 bases at J; junction bases unmatched: 3. The CDR3 has 13 amino acids. CDR1 is SGHNT and CDR2 is YENEEA in the germline V gene. The CDR3 DNA follows: TGTGCCAGCGCGACAGGGGTCACCGGGGAGCTGTTTTTT. Translation gives CASATGVTGELFF.

This clonotype was observed a few times. The gene calls are TRBV27 and TRBJ2-5, with D maybe TRBD2 (6 bases). The CDR3 length is 16 residues. Trimming removed 0 bases at V and 1 base at J, with 12 bases between. Germline V CDR1 and CDR2: MNHEY, SMNVEV (reference sequence). For the CDR3, the DNA is TGTGCCAGCAGTTTATCTGGGCTAGCGACCCAAGAGACCCAGTACTTC. Protein: CASSLSGLATQETQYF.

The genes are TRBV28 and TRBJ1-1; D is unclear. Germline V CDR1 and CDR2: MDHEN, SYDVKM. Trimming pared 7 bases from V and 0 bases from J, leaving 15 bases between. This CDR3 spans 15 amino acids. DNA of the CDR3: TGTGCCAGCACCCCGTGGTCCTCGATGAACACTGAAGCTTTCTTT. Amino acid sequence: CASTPWSSMNTEAFF. The complete variable domain, with remaining parts taken from reference TRBV28 and TRBJ1-1, reads DVKVTQSSRYLVKRTGEKVFLECVQDMDHENMFWYRQDPGLGLRLIYFSYDVKMKEKGDIPEGYSVSREKKERFSLILESASTNQTSMYLCASTPWSSMNTEAFFGQGTRLTVV.

This clonotype was counted many times. J is TRBJ2-7 and V is TRBV20-1; weak D call: TRBD1 (5 bases). Trimming left V 4 bases short and J 4 bases short, with 11 bases between. Germline V gene data show CDR1 as DFQATT and CDR2 as SNEGSKA (reference sequence). The CDR3 consists of 12 residues. CDR3 region: CSAKLTEYEQYF. CDR3 nucleotide sequence: TGCAGTGCTAAATTGACAGAATACGAGCAGTACTTC.

This clonotype was seen many times. The gene calls are TRBV30 and TRBJ1-4; 7 bases match TRBD1. From germline, CDR1 is GTSNPN and CDR2 SVGIG (reference sequence). V trimming: 1 base; J trimming: 8 bases; junction bases outside the gene matches: 4. This CDR3 is built from 13 residues. The CDR3 DNA reads TGTGCCTGGAGTGGACAGGGTACGGAAAAACTGTTTTTT. This sequence encodes CAWSGQGTEKLFF.

This clonotype was detected many times. CDR3 DNA: TGCGCCAGCAGCCCCGATAACACTGAAGCTTTCTTT. This codes for CASSPDNTEAFF. J is TRBJ1-1 and V is TRBV5-1; D call uncertain. V lost 4 bases and J lost 2, with 6 bases in between. CDR1 is SGHRS, CDR2 YFSETQ, per germline. The CDR3 length is 12 residues.

The table lists this clonotype with many counts. The J gene is TRBJ2-5, the V gene TRBV14; 15 bases line up with TRBD2. J was trimmed by 5 bases and V by 0 bases; bases with no gene match: 13. The germline CDR1 and CDR2 sequences are SGHDN and FVKESK. The CDR3 has 20 residues. Written as DNA, the CDR3 is TGTGCCAGCAGCCAAGATCCCGGGACTAGCGGGGGGACAATGAGGGAGACCCAGTACTTC. This gives the protein CASSQDPGTSGGTMRETQYF. Full variable domain (rest looked up from reference TRBV14 and TRBJ2-5): EAGVTQFPSHSVIEKGQTVTLRCDPISGHDNLYWYRRVMGKEIKFLLHFVKESKQDESGMPNNRFLAERTGGTYSTLKVQPAELEDSGVYFCASSQDPGTSGGTMRETQYFGPGTRLLVL.

A note on this clonotype: A read error may explain this, as a much larger clone is one base away. This sequence joins TRBV15 and TRBJ1-1; no definite D call. The V end lost 0 bases, the J end lost 9 bases, and 5 bases lay between the germline ends. The germline gives CDR1 LNHNV, CDR2 YYDKDF (reference sequence). This CDR3 comprises 11 residues. In nucleotides, the CDR3 is TGTGCCACCAGCAGAGAGAGAAAAGCTTTCTTT. Translation gives CATSRERKAFF. The variable domain in full, with the rest retrieved from reference TRBV15 and TRBJ1-1, is DAMVIQNPRYQVTQFGKPVTLSCSQTLNHNVMYWYQQKSSQAPKLLFHYYDKDFNNEADTPDNFQSRRPNTSFCFLDIRSPGLGDTAMYLCATSRERKAFFGQGTRLTVV.

By share, this clonotype ranks as medium-sized (0.01 to 0.1%). The junction does not match germline at one end; this may be a read error. The V and J genes are TRBV7-9 and TRBJ1-4; D is perhaps TRBD1 (6 bases). Germline loops: CDR1 SEHNR, CDR2 FQNEAQ (reference sequence). The CDR3 sequence is 14 residues long. The chain's CDR3 is CASSVAPGEEKLFF. CDR3 coding DNA: TGTGCCAGCAGCGTAGCACCAGGGGAAGAAAAACTGTTTTTT.

This clonotype was observed a few times. This chain connects TRBV19 to TRBJ1-5; possibly TRBD1 for D (5 bases). Trimming cost V 6 bases and J 4 bases, with 19 bases left between them. The CDR3 has 16 residues. Germline V gene lookup returns CDR1 LNHDA and CDR2 SQIVND (reference sequence). The CDR3 DNA reads as TGTGCCAGTAGGGGAGCTCTCCAGGGTCGTAATCAGCCCCAGCATTTT. Protein: CASRGALQGRNQPQHF.

This clonotype was found many times. V gene TRBV28 combines with J gene TRBJ2-6, with D perhaps being TRBD1 or TRBD2 (5 bases each). CDR1 is MDHEN and CDR2 is SYDVKM in the germline V gene. The V gene lost 6 bases and the J gene lost 3 bases, with 15 bases spanning the gap. This CDR3 has 16 residues. The CDR3 sequence is CASRPRGEGGANVLTF. The DNA for the CDR3 is TGTGCCAGCAGACCACGAGGGGAAGGTGGGGCCAACGTCCTGACTTTC.